These 9 T cell receptor beta chains came from one sample sequenced in a study of OX40 agonist ivuxolimab in advanced cancers. The receptor library was made with the immunoSEQ multiplex PCR assay. The table comes from immuneACCESS by way of TCRdb, which keeps in-frame sequences with V and J called. Part of the clones is missing from these tables; in studies checked, under half for an unresolved V gene and the rest for unknown reasons. This sample has about 62,000 clones in its table, and around 83% of those were observed once. The ten most abundant clones make up 2.4% of the sample. Sequenced here: CD4+ or CD8+ T cells sorted from blood, sampled in a trial of the OX40 agonist ivuxolimab. The receptors stem from an adult with an advanced solid tumor such as melanoma, head and neck, liver or kidney cancer.

The table lists this clone with a few counts. The chain carries TRBV7-9 and TRBJ1-1; D call uncertain. V was cut by 3 bases and J by 1 base, with 6 bases left in between. The V gene's germline CDR1 is SEHNR and CDR2 FQNEAQ (reference sequence). The CDR3 loop spans 13 amino acids. The CDR3 sequence is CASSLTPNTEAFF. The DNA for the CDR3 is TGTGCCAGCAGCTTGACACCGAACACTGAAGCTTTCTTT.

The chain employs TRBV9 and TRBJ1-4; 11 positions agree with TRBD1. Losses at the gene ends were 4 bases for V and 7 bases for J; bases not matched to a gene: 6. The V gene's germline CDR1 is SGDLS and CDR2 YYNGEE. The CDR3 totals 15 residues. CDR3 sequence: CASSPGGTGGEKLFF. The CDR3 nucleotides read TGTGCCAGCAGCCCCGGGGGGACAGGGGGTGAAAAACTGTTTTTT.

The gene calls are TRBV6-1 and TRBJ1-3, with a tentative D call TRBD1 (6 bases). The CDR3 covers 15 residues. Germline CDR1 is MNHNS and CDR2 is SASEGT. The V end lost 3 bases, the J end lost 4 bases, and 13 bases lay between the germline ends. CDR3 in DNA: TGTGCCAGCAGTGACCAGGACAGAGTCGGAAACACCATATATTTT. Its translation is CASSDQDRVGNTIYF.

The genes are TRBV2 and TRBJ2-3, with D possibly being TRBD1 (5 bases). CDR1 and CDR2 (germline): SNHLY, FYNNEI. The CDR3 loop spans 14 amino acids. V lost 4 bases, J lost 3 bases, and 11 bases lay in between. DNA for the CDR3: TGTGCCAGCAGTGTAGGGGCTAGGACAGATACGCAGTATTTT. Amino acid sequence: CASSVGARTDTQYF.

The chain joins TRBV5-1 to TRBJ2-7, with TRBD1 identical over 7 bases. After removal of 2 bases from V and 3 bases from J, the junction contained 2 bases not matched to a gene. The CDR3 length is 13 residues. The germline V gene encodes CDR1 SGHRS and CDR2 YFSETQ. CDR3 amino acids: CASSFGTDYEQYF. CDR3 coding DNA: TGCGCCAGCAGCTTTGGGACAGACTACGAGCAGTACTTC.

The rearrangement uses TRBV14 and TRBJ1-3, with unresolved D. V was cut by 2 bases and J by 0 bases, with 5 bases left in between. The germline CDR1 and CDR2 sequences are SGHDN and FVKESK. The CDR3 runs 14 residues. The DNA for the CDR3 is TGTGCCAGCAGCCAACGGGTCTCTGGAAACACCATATATTTT. It is translated as CASSQRVSGNTIYF. Using reference TRBV14 and TRBJ1-3 for the parts outside the CDR3, the full variable domain is EAGVTQFPSHSVIEKGQTVTLRCDPISGHDNLYWYRRVMGKEIKFLLHFVKESKQDESGMPNNRFLAERTGGTYSTLKVQPAELEDSGVYFCASSQRVSGNTIYFGEGSWLTVV.

The CDR3 DNA sequence: TGTGCCAGCAGTTACTCGAGATCGGGGCGGCCGCATACCATATATTTT. It translates to CASSYSRSGRPHTIYF. The genes are TRBV6-5 and TRBJ1-3, with a tentative D call TRBD1 (5 bases). Germline V gene sequence: CDR1 MNHEY, CDR2 SVGAGI. The CDR3 length is 16 residues. V was trimmed by 0 bases and J by 10 bases, leaving 19 bases between them.

Written as DNA, the CDR3 is TGTGCCAGCAGCGCCGGGACAGGGACCTATGGCTACACCTTC. The encoded protein is CASSAGTGTYGYTF. The chain links TRBV6-1 to TRBJ1-2, with TRBD1 identical over 9 bases. The germline gives CDR1 MNHNS, CDR2 SASEGT. The J segment lost 4 bases and the V segment lost 6 bases, leaving 6 bases of the junction unmatched. This CDR3 is built from 14 residues.

This clone was recorded only once. The rearrangement joins TRBV6-5 to TRBJ2-5, with D possibly being TRBD2 (5 bases). The DNA end is more similar to TRBJ2-7, so the J call may be wrong. The CDR3 totals 14 residues. In germline, CDR1 is MNHEY, CDR2 SVGAGI. Here the CDR3 DNA reads TGTGCCGTCATGAGGGAAGGGTCCTCCTACGAGCAGTACTTC. This encodes CAVMREGSSYEQYF.